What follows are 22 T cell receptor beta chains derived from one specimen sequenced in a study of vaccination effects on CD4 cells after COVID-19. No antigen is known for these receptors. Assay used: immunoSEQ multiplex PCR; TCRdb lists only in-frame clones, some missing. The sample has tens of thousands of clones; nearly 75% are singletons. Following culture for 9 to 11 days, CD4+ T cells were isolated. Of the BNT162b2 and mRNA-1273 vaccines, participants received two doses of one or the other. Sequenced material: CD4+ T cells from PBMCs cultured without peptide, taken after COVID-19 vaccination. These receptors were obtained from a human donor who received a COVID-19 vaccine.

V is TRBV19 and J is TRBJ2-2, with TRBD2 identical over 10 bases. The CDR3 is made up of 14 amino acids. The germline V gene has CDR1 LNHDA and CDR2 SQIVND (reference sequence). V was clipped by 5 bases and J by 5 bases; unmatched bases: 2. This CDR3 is CASSLAGGTGELFF. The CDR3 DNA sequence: TGTGCCAGTAGTTTAGCGGGGGGAACCGGGGAGCTGTTTTTT.

The CDR3 bases are TGTGCCAGCAGCTCAAAACAGGGGGAATATGGAAACACCATATATTTT. Amino acid sequence: CASSSKQGEYGNTIYF. The rearrangement links TRBV7-9 to TRBJ1-3, with 8 positions matching TRBD1. Germline lookup yields CDR1 SEHNR and CDR2 FQNEAQ (reference sequence). The V gene end was trimmed by 4 bases and the J gene end by 3 bases; junction bases not matched to a gene: 8. The CDR3 contains 16 residues.

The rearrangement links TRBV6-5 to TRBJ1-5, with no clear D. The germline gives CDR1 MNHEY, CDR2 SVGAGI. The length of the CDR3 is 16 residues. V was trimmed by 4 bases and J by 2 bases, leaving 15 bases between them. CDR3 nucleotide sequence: TGTGCCAGCAGTTCCTCCCCGGGAGTAGGCAATCAGCCCCAGCATTTT. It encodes CASSSSPGVGNQPQHF.

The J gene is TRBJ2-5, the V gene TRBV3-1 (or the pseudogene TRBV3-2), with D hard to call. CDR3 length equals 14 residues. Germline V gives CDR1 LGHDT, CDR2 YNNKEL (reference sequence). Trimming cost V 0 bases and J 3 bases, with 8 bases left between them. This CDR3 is CASSQDGVKETQYF. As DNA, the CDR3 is TGTGCCAGCAGCCAAGATGGGGTGAAAGAGACCCAGTACTTC.

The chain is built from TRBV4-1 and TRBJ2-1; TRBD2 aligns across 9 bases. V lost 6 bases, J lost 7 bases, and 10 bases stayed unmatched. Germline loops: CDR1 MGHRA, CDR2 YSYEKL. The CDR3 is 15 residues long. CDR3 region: CASRHGGGAGNEQFF. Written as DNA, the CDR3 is TGCGCCAGCAGGCACGGCGGGGGGGCGGGAAATGAGCAGTTCTTC.

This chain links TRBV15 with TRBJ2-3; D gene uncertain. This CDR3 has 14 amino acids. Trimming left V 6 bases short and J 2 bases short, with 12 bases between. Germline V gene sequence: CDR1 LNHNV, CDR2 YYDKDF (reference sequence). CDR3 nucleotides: TGTGCCACCAGGGCTCGCATAAACACAGATACGCAGTATTTT. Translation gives CATRARINTDTQYF.

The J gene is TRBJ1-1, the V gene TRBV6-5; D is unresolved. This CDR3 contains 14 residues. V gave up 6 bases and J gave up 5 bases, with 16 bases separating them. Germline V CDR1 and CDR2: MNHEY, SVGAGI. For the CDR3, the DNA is TGTGCCAGCAGCCCGGGCTCTCAGCGGACTGAAGCTTTCTTT. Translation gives CASSPGSQRTEAFF.

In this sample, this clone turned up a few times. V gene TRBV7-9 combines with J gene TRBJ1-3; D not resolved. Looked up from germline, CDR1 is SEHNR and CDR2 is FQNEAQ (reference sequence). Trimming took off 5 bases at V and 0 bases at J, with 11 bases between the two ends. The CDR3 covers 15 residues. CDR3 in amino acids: CASSSGSGSGNTIYF. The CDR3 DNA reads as TGTGCCAGCAGCAGTGGTTCGGGCTCTGGAAACACCATATATTTT.

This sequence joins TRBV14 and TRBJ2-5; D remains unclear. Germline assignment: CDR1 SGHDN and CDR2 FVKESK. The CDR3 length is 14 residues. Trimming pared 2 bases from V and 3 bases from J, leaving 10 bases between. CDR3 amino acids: CASSQRGGEETQYF. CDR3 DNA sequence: TGTGCCAGCAGCCAACGAGGTGGGGAAGAGACCCAGTACTTC.

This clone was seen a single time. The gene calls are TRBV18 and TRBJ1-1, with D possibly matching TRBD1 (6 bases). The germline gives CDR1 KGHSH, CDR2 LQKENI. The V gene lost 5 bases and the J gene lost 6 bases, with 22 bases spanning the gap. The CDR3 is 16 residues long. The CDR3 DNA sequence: TGTGCCAGCTCAGAGTCAGGTTCGGCAGGGGTGGCTGAAGCTTTCTTT. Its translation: CASSESGSAGVAEAFF.

Here the CDR3 DNA reads TGTGCCAGCAGCACAATATCTGGAAACACCATATATTTT. Amino acids: CASSTISGNTIYF. The V and J genes are TRBV11-2 and TRBJ1-3; D ambiguous. The CDR3 sequence is 13 residues long. CDR1 is SGHAT and CDR2 is FQNNGV in the germline V gene. With 5 bases removed from V and 1 base from J, the gap between germline ends came to 6 bases.

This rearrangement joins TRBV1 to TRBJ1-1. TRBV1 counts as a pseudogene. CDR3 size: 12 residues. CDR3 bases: TGCACCAGCAGCCTGACGAACACTGAAGCTTTCTTT. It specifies CTSSLTNTEAFF.

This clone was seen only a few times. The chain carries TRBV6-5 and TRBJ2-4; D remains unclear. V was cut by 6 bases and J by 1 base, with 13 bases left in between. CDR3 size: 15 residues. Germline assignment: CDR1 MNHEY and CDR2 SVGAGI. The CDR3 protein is CASRPTFVAKNIQYF. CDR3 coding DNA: TGTGCCAGCAGGCCCACTTTTGTCGCCAAAAACATTCAGTACTTC.

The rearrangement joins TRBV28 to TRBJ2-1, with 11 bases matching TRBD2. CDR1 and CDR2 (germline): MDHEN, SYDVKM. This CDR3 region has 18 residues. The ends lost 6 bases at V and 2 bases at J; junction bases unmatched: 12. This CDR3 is CASSQGGLAGGTYNEQFF. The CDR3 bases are TGTGCCAGCAGCCAGGGGGGTCTAGCGGGGGGCACCTACAATGAGCAGTTCTTC. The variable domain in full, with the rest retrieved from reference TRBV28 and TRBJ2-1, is DVKVTQSSRYLVKRTGEKVFLECVQDMDHENMFWYRQDPGLGLRLIYFSYDVKMKEKGDIPEGYSVSREKKERFSLILESASTNQTSMYLCASSQGGLAGGTYNEQFFGPGTRLTVL.

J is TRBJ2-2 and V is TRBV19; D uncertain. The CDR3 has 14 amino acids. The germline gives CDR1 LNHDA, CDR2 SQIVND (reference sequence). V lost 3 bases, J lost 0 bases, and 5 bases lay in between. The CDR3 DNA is TGTGCCAGTAGTATCCAGACGAACACCGGGGAGCTGTTTTTT. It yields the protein CASSIQTNTGELFF.

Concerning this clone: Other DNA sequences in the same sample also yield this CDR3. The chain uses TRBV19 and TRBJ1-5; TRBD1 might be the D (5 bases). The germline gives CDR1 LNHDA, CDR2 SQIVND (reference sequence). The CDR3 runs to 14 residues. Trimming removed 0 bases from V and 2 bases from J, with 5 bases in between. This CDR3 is CASSIDRGNQPQHF. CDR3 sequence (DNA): TGTGCCAGTAGTATAGACAGGGGCAATCAGCCCCAGCATTTT. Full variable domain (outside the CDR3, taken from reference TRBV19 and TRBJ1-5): DGGITQSPKYLFRKEGQNVTLSCEQNLNHDAMYWYRQDPGQGLRLIYYSQIVNDFQKGDIAEGYSVSREKKESFPLTVTSAQKNPTAFYLCASSIDRGNQPQHFGDGTRLSIL.

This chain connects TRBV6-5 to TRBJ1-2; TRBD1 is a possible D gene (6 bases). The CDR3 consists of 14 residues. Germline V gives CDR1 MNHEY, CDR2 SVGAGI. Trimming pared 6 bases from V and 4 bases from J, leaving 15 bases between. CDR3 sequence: CASSRQDVSYGYTF. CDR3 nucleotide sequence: TGTGCCAGCAGCAGACAGGACGTTTCCTATGGCTACACCTTC.

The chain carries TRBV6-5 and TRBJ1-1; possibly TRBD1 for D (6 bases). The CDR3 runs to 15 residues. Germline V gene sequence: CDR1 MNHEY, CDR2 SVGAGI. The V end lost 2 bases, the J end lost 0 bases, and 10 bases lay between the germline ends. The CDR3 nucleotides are TGTGCCAGCAGTTACATGGGGGGCCTGAACACTGAAGCTTTCTTT. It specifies CASSYMGGLNTEAFF.

This chain's CDR3 is CASHEGSESGANVLTF. Written as DNA, the CDR3 is TGCGCCAGCCACGAGGGTAGCGAGTCTGGGGCCAACGTCCTGACTTTC. The J gene is TRBJ2-6, the V gene TRBV5-1; D perhaps matches TRBD2 (5 bases). Germline V lookup: CDR1 SGHRS, CDR2 YFSETQ. The CDR3 has 16 residues. V gave up 7 bases and J gave up 1 base, with 15 bases separating them.

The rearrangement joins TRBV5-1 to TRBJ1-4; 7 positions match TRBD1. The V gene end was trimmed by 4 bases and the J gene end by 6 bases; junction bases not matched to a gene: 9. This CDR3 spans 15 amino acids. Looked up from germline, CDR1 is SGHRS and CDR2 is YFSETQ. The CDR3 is CASSEFTGEDEKLFF. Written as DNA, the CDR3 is TGCGCCAGCAGCGAATTCACAGGGGAGGATGAAAAACTGTTTTTT. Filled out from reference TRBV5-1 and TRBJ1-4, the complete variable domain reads KAGVTQTPRYLIKTRGQQVTLSCSPISGHRSVSWYQQTPGQGLQFLFEYFSETQRNKGNFPGRFSGRQFSNSRSEMNVSTLELGDSALYLCASSEFTGEDEKLFFGSGTQLSVL.

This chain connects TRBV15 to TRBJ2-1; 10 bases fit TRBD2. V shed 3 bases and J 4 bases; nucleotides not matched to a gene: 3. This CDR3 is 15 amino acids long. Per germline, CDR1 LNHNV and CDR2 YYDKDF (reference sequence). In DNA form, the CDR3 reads TGTGCCACCAGCAGTCCTAGCGGGGGTTACAATGAGCAGTTCTTC. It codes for CATSSPSGGYNEQFF.

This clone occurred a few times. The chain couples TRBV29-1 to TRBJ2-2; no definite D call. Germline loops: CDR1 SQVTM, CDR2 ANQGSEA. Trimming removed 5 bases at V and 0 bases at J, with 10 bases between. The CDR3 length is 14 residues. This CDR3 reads CSVTGRTNTGELFF. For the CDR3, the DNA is TGCAGCGTTACCGGCAGAACGAACACCGGGGAGCTGTTTTTT.